These 5 T cell receptor beta chains originate from one sample sequenced in a study of cytomegalovirus exposure and HLA in healthy donors (dated by TCRdb to the late 2010s). Preparation of the library involved the immunoSEQ multiplex PCR assay. A mixture of 60 forward primers for TCR Vbeta segments and 13 reverse primers for TCR Jbeta segments was used in the multiplex PCR. The immuneACCESS repertoire file appears here via TCRdb, limited to in-frame rearrangements. These files lack a portion of the clones; in checked studies, under half of the deficit traces to unresolved V genes, and the cause of the others is not known. Counted in this sample were approximately 130,000 clones; 75% to 80% of them appeared once. The biggest ten clones account for roughly 6.1% of the sample. The specimen sequenced was PBMCs. These receptors came from a middle-aged woman in good health and CMV-seronegative.

The chain has TRBV7-9 and TRBJ2-1; D might be TRBD2 (6 bases). V lost 4 bases, J lost 3 bases, and 13 bases lay in between. The germline V gene encodes CDR1 SEHNR and CDR2 FQNEAQ (reference sequence). The CDR3 contains 15 residues. CDR3 DNA sequence: TGTGCCAGCAGCTCGGGCGGAGGGGTCTACAATGAGCAGTTCTTC. Its translation: CASSSGGGVYNEQFF.

This CDR3 is CASNSRGGPYYGYTF. Here the CDR3 DNA reads TGCGCCAGCAACTCAAGAGGGGGACCCTACTATGGCTACACCTTC. The V gene is TRBV5-1, the J gene TRBJ1-2, with D possibly TRBD1 on 6 matching bases. Trimming left V 6 bases short and J 3 bases short, with 18 bases between. Germline assignment: CDR1 SGHRS and CDR2 YFSETQ. The CDR3 covers 15 residues.

The chain recombines TRBV15 with TRBJ2-7; the match to TRBD1 covers 9 bases. The ends lost 3 bases at V and 3 bases at J; junction bases unmatched: 9. This CDR3 spans 16 amino acids. CDR1 LNHNV and CDR2 YYDKDF come from the germline V gene (reference sequence). CDR3 DNA: TGTGCCACCAGCAGGGTTACAGGGGGCGGGTACTACGAGCAGTACTTC. Its protein is CATSRVTGGGYYEQYF.

V and J are TRBV5-6 and TRBJ1-6, with 11 bases aligning to TRBD1. This CDR3 contains 14 residues. V lost 4 bases, J lost 9 bases, and 3 bases stayed unmatched. The germline CDR1 and CDR2 sequences are SGHDT and YYEEEE. The CDR3 region is CASSPGQGASPLHF. The CDR3, as DNA: TGTGCCAGCAGCCCCGGACAGGGGGCTTCACCCCTCCACTTT.

The chain joins TRBV7-2 to TRBJ2-3; no reliable D call. CDR3 length: 14 residues. The V and J ends lost 2 bases and 2 bases respectively, with 8 bases between them. Germline assignment: CDR1 SGHTA and CDR2 FQGNSA. The CDR3 reads CASSLIRSTDTQYF. DNA of the CDR3: TGTGCCAGCAGCTTAATTAGATCCACAGATACGCAGTATTTT.